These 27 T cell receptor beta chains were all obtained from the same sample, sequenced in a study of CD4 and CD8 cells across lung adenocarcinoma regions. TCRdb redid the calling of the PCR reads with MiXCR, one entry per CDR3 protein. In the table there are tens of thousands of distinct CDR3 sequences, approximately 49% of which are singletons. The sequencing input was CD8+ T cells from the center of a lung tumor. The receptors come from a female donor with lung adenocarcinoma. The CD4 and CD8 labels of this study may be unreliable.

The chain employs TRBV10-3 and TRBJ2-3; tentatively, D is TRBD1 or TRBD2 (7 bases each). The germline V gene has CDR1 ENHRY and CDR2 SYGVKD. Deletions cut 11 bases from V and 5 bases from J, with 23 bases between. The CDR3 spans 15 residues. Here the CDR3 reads CAGRQGGGAKDTQYF. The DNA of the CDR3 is TGTGCCGGGAGGCAGGGGGGGGGCGCCAAAGATACGCAGTATTTT.

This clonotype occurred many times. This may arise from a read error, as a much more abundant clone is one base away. This CDR3 is CASSATGNEQYF. For the CDR3, the DNA is TGTGCCAGCAGCGCGACAGGCAATGAGCAGTACTTC. The rearrangement links TRBV7-6 to TRBJ2-1, with a tentative D call TRBD1 (6 bases). With the DNA end fitting TRBJ2-7 better, the J assignment may be wrong. The germline CDR1 and CDR2 sequences are SGHVS and FNYEAQ. CDR3 size: 12 residues.

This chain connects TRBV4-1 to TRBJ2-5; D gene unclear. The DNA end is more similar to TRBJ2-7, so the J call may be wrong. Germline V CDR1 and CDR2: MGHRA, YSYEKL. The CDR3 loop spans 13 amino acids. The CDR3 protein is CASSPQWSLEQYF. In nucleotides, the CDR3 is TGCGCCAGCAGCCCTCAATGGTCCCTCGAGCAGTACTTC.

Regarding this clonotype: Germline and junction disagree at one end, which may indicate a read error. The DNA of the CDR3 is TGCGCCAGCAGCCACGCTCTCTCTAACACAGAGACGCAGTATTTC. This encodes CASSHALSNTETQYF. The chain is built from TRBV4-1 and TRBJ2-3; D gene ambiguous. The CDR3 spans 15 residues. The V gene's germline CDR1 is MGHRA and CDR2 YSYEKL.

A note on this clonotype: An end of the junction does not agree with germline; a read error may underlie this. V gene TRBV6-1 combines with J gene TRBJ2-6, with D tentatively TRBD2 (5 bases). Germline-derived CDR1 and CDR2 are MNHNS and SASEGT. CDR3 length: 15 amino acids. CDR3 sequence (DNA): TGTGCCAGCGGTGTCGAGACTGGGAGAAGATGGAAGCAGTATTTC. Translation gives CASGVETGRRWKQYF.

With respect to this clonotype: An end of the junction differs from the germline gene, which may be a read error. In DNA, the CDR3 is TGTGCCAGCGGGGGGTGGGGGGGGCCTAGCAAAGATACCCAGTATTTC. Translated: CASGGWGGPSKDTQYF. The rearrangement joins TRBV6-1 to TRBJ2-3; the D gene is possibly TRBD2 (7 bases). Germline assignment: CDR1 MNHNS and CDR2 SASEGT. The CDR3 covers 16 residues.

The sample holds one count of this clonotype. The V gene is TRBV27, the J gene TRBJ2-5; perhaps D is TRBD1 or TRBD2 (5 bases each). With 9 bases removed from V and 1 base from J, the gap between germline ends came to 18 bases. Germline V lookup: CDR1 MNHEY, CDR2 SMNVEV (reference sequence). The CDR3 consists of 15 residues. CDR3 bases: TGTGCCAGGGGACGCCGGGACCGGGGCCAAGAGACCCAGTACTTC. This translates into CARGRRDRGQETQYF.

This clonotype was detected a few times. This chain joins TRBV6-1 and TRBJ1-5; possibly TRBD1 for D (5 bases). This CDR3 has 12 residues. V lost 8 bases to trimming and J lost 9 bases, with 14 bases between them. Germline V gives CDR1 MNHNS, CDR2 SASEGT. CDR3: CASGGWGSPQHF. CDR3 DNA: TGTGCCAGCGGGGGGTGGGGATCGCCCCAGCATTTT.

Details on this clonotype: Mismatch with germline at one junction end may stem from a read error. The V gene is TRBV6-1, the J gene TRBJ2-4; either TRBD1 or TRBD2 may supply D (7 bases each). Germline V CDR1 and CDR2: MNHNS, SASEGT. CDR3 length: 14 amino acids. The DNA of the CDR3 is TGTGCGAGCAAGGGGGCGGGAGACGGAGACATCCAGTACTTC. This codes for CASKGAGDGDIQYF.

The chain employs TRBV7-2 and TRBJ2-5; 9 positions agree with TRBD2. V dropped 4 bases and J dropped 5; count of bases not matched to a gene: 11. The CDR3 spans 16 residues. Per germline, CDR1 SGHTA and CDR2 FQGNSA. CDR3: CASSSPGGRARETQYF. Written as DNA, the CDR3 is TGTGCCAGCAGCTCCCCTGGCGGGAGGGCCCGGGAGACCCAGTACTTC.

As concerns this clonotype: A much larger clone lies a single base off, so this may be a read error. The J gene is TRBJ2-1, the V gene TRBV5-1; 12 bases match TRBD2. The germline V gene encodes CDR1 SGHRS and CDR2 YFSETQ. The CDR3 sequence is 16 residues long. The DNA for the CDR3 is TGCGCCGGCAGCCCCCACGGGACTAGCGGGTACAATGAGCAGTTCTTC. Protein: CAGSPHGTSGYNEQFF.

The CDR3 spells CADRRERTNTGELFF. Written as DNA, the CDR3 is TGCGCCGACCGCCGCGAACGGACGAACACCGGGGAGCTGTTTTTT. The chain has TRBV10-1 and TRBJ2-2; no reliable D call. This CDR3 is 15 amino acids long. V lost 11 bases to trimming and J lost 0 bases, with 16 bases between them. From germline, CDR1 is WNHNN and CDR2 SYGVQD (reference sequence).

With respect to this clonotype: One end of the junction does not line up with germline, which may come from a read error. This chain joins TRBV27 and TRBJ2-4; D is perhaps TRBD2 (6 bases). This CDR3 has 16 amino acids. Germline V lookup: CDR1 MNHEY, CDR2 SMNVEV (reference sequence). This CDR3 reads CACKGHWRGDQDIQYF. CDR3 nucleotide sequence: TGTGCCTGCAAGGGGCACTGGCGCGGGGACCAAGACATCCAGTACTTC.

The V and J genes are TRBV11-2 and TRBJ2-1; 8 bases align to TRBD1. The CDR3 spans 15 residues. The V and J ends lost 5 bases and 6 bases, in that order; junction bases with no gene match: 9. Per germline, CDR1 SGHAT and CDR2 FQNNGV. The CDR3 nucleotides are TGTGCCAGCAGCCTTGGACAGGGAAATATCAATGAGCAGTTCTTC. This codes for CASSLGQGNINEQFF. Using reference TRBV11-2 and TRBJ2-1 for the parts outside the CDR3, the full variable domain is EAGVAQSPRYKIIEKRQSVAFWCNPISGHATLYWYQQILGQGPKLLIQFQNNGVVDDSQLPKDRFSAERLKGVDSTLKIQPAKLEDSAVYLCASSLGQGNINEQFFGPGTRLTVL.

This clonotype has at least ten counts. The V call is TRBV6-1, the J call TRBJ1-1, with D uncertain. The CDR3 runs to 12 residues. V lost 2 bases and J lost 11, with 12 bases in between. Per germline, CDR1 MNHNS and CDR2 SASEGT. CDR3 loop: CASSESRVGAFF. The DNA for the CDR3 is TGTGCCAGCAGTGAAAGCCGGGTGGGGGCTTTCTTT.

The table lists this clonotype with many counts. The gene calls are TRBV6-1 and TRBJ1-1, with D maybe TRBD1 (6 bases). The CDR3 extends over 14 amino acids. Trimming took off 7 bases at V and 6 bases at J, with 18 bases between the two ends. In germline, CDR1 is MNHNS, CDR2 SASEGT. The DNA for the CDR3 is TGTGCCAGCATCAAACCGGGGGGGCGGGCTGAAGCTTTCTTT. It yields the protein CASIKPGGRAEAFF.

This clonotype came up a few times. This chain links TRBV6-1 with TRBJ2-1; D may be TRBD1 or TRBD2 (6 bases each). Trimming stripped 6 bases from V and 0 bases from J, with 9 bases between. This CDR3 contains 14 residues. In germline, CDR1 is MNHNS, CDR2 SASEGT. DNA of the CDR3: TGTGCCAGCAGAGGGGGGAGCTCCTACAATGAGCAGTTCTTC. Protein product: CASRGGSSYNEQFF.

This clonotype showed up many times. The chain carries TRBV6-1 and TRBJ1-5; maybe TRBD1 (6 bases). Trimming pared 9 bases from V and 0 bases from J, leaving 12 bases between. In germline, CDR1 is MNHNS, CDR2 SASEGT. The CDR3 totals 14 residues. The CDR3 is CASNTGYSNQPQHF. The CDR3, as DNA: TGTGCCAGTAACACAGGGTATAGCAATCAGCCCCAGCATTTT.

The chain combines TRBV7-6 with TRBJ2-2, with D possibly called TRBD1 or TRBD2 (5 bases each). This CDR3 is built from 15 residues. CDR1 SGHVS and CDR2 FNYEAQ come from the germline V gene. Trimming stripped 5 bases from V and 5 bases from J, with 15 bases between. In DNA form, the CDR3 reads TGTGCCAGCAGCCCGGGACCGCTGGGGACCGGGGAGCTGTTTTTT. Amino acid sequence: CASSPGPLGTGELFF.

The CDR3 sequence is CATKVPGHGKIQYF. The DNA of the CDR3 is TGTGCCACCAAGGTCCCGGGTCACGGAAAGATTCAGTACTTC. The gene calls are TRBV6-1 and TRBJ2-4; D gene unclear. The germline V gene has CDR1 MNHNS and CDR2 SASEGT. The V gene lost 10 bases and the J gene lost 10 bases, with 23 bases spanning the gap. This CDR3 is 14 amino acids long.

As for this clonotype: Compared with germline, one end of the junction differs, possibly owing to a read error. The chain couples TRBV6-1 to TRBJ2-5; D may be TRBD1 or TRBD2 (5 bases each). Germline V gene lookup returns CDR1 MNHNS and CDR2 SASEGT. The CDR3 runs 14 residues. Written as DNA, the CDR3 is TGTGCCAGCAGGAGCGGCCGGGACCAGGAGACCCAGTACTTC. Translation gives CASRSGRDQETQYF.

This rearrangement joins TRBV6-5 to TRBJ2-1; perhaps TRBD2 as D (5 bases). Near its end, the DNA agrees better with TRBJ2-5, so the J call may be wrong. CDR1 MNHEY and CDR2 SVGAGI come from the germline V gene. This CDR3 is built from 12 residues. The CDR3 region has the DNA TGTGCCAGCATGTTTAGAGGGGAGACCCAGTACTTC. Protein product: CASMFRGETQYF.

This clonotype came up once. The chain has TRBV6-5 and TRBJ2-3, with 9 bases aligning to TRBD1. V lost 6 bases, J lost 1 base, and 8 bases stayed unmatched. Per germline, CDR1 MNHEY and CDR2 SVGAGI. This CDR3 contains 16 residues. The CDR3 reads CASRLTGGTGTDTQYF. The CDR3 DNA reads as TGTGCCAGCAGGTTGACAGGGGGGACCGGCACAGATACGCAGTATTTT.

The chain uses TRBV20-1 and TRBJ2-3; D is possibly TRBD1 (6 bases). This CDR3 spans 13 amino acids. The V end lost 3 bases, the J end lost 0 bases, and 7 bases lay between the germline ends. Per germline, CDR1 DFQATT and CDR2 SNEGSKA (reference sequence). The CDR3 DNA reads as TGCAGTGCTAGGGACAGCAGCACAGATACGCAGTATTTT. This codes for CSARDSSTDTQYF.

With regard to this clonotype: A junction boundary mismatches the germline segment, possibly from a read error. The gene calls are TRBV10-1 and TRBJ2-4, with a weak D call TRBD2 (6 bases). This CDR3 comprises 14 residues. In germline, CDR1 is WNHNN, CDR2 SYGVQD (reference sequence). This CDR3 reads CGSSGEWDSDMQYF. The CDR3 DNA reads TGCGGCAGCAGTGGGGAATGGGACTCAGACATGCAGTACTTC.

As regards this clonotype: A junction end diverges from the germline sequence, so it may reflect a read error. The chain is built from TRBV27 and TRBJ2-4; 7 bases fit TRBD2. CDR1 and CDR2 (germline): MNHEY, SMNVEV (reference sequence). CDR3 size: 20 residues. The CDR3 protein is CASRSRAAGVGGRAQNTQYF. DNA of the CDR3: TGTGCCAGCAGGTCAAGGGCGGCGGGGGTCGGCGGCCGGGCCCAAAACACTCAGTACTTC.

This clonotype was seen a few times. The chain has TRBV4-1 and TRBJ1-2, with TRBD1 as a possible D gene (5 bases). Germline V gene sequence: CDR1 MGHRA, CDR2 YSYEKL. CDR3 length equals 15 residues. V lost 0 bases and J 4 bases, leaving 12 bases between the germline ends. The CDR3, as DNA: TGCGCCAGCAGCCAAGATGGGATGACAGTCTATGGCTACACCTTC. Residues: CASSQDGMTVYGYTF.